This note documents a single TCR beta chain sequence. The target antigen is unknown. This entry is derived from a study of T cell repertoires in cytomegalovirus infection. TCRdb passed the reads through MiXCR, listing each CDR3 protein once. The table includes roughly 800,000 distinct CDR3 sequences, 29% detected once. With V trimmed by 10 bases and J by 4 bases, 8 bases remained unmatched. Germline assignment: CDR1 LNHDA and CDR2 SQIVND (reference sequence). CDR3 length: 14 amino acids. This specimen was cultured CD8+ T cells from PBMCs, taken from culture after CMV antigen stimulation. The rearrangement links TRBV19 to TRBJ2-3, with 10 bases identical to TRBD2. The source is a human donor in good health (CMV status not recorded). Some clones in this sample may be carry-over from other donors' samples. CDR3 coding DNA: TGTGCCACCTCGGCGCTAGCGGGGGCAGATACGCAGTATTTT. Encoded protein: CATSALAGADTQYF.